The 3 T cell receptor beta chains below come from one sample, sequenced in a study of T cell responses to AZD1222 COVID-19 vaccine. The data were produced by immunoSEQ multiplex PCR, yet TCRdb's version contains in-frame clones alone and is incomplete. The profile shows roughly 130,000 clones, under 95% of them singletons. The material sequenced was peripheral blood, taken 28 days after the second dose of the MenACWY control vaccine. These receptors originate from an adult who received the MenACWY meningococcal vaccine as a control.

The rearrangement joins TRBV27 to TRBJ1-4, with TRBD1 matching over 11 bases. From germline, CDR1 is MNHEY and CDR2 SMNVEV (reference sequence). V lost 5 bases to trimming and J lost 0 bases; unmatched junction nucleotides: 2. This CDR3 region has 16 residues. CDR3 coding DNA: TGTGCCAGCAGTATGGGACAGGGGGCAACTAATGAAAAACTGTTTTTT. Its protein is CASSMGQGATNEKLFF.

This chain uses TRBV19 with TRBJ1-1; no reliable D call. Trimming took 6 bases from V and 6 from J, leaving 20 bases between them. Germline loops: CDR1 LNHDA, CDR2 SQIVND (reference sequence). CDR3 size: 15 residues. The CDR3 bases are TGTGCCAGTAGGGTGACTAAAGCTGGGTCAGCTGAAGCTTTCTTT. Amino acid sequence: CASRVTKAGSAEAFF.

This chain connects TRBV4-3 to TRBJ2-7; 7 nucleotides line up with TRBD2. Germline V CDR1 and CDR2: LGHNA, YSLEER. CDR3 size: 15 residues. V lost 3 bases and J lost 3; bases outside the gene matches: 8. CDR3 region: CASSQAWTRNYEQYF. The CDR3 DNA reads TGCGCCAGCAGCCAGGCTTGGACTAGAAACTACGAGCAGTACTTC.